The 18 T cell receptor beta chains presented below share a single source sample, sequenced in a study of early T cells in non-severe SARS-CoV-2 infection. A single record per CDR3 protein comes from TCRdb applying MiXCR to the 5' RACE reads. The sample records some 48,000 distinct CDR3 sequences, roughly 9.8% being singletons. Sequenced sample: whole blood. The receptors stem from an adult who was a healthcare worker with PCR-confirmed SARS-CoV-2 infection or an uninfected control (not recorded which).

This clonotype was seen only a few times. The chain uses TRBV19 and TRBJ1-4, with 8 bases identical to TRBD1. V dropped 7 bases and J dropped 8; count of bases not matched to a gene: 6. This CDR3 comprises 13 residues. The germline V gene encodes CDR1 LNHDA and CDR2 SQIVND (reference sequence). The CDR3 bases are TGTGCCAGTAATCAGGGGGCAGAAGAAAAACTGTTTTTT. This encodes CASNQGAEEKLFF.

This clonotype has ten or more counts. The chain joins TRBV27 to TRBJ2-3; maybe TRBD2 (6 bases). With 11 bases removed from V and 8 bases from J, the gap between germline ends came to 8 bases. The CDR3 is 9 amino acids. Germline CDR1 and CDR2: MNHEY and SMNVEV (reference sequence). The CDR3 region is CADGGTQYF. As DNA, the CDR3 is TGTGCCGACGGGGGTACGCAGTATTTT.

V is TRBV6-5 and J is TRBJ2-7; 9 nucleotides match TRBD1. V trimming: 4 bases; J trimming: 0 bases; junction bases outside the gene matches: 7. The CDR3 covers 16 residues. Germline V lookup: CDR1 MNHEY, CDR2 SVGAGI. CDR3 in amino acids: CASSLLTGGPSYEQYF. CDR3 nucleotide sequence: TGTGCCAGCAGTTTGTTAACAGGGGGCCCCTCCTACGAGCAGTACTTC.

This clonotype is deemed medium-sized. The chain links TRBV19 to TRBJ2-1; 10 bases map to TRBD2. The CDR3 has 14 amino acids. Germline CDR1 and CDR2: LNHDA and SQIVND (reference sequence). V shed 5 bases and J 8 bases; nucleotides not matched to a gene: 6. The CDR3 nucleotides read TGTGCCAGTAGTGAACTAGCGGGATCCGATGAGCAGTTCTTC. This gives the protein CASSELAGSDEQFF.

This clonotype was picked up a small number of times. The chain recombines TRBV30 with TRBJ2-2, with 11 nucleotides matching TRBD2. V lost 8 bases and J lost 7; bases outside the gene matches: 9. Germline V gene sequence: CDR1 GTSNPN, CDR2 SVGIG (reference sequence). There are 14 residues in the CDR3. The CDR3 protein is CAGGLAGVLGELFF. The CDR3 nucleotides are TGTGCCGGCGGACTAGCGGGTGTTCTCGGGGAGCTGTTTTTT.

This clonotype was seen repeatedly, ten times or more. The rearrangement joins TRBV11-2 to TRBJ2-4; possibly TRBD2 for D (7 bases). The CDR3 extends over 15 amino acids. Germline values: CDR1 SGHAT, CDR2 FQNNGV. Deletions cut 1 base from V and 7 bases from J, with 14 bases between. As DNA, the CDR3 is TGTGCCAGCAGCTTAGGGGGGGGCCCGAGGAACATTCAGTACTTC. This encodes CASSLGGGPRNIQYF. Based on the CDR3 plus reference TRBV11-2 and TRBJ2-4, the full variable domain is EAGVAQSPRYKIIEKRQSVAFWCNPISGHATLYWYQQILGQGPKLLIQFQNNGVVDDSQLPKDRFSAERLKGVDSTLKIQPAKLEDSAVYLCASSLGGGPRNIQYFGAGTRLSVL.

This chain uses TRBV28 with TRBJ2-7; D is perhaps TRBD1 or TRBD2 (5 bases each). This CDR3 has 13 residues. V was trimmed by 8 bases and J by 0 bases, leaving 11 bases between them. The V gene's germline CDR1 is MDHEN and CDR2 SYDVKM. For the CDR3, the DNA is TGTGCCAGCCGGGACGACCCCTCCTACGAGCAGTACTTC. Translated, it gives CASRDDPSYEQYF.

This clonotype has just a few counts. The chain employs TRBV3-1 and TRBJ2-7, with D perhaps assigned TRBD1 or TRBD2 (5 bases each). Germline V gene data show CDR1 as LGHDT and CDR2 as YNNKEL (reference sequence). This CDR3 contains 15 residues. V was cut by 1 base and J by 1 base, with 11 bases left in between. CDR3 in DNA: TGTGCCAGCAGCCAAGTCTATGGGGGTTCCTACGAGCAGTACTTC. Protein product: CASSQVYGGSYEQYF.

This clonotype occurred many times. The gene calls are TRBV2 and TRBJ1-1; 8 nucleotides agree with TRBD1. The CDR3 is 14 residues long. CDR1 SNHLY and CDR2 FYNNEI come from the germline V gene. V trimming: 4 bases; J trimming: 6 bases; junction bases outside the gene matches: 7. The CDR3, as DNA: TGTGCCAGCAGTGCCCGGACAGGGAAGCCTGAAGCTTTCTTT. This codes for CASSARTGKPEAFF.

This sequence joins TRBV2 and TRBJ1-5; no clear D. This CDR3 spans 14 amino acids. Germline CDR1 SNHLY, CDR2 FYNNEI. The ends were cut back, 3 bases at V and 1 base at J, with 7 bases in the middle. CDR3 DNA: TGTGCCAGCAGTGAGTACGGGAGCAATCAGCCCCAGCATTTT. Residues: CASSEYGSNQPQHF.

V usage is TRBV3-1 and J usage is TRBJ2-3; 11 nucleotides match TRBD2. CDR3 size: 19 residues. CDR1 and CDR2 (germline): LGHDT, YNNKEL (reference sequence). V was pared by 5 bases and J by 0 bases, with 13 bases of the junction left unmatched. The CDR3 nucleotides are TGTGCCAGCAGCGAAACCGGGACTAGCGGATCGACTAGCACAGATACGCAGTATTTT. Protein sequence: CASSETGTSGSTSTDTQYF.

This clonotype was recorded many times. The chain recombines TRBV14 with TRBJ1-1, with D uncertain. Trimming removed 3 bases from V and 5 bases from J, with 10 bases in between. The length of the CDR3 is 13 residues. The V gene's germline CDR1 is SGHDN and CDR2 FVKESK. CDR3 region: CASSHSGGTEAFF. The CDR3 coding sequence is TGTGCCAGCAGCCACTCAGGAGGGACTGAAGCTTTCTTT. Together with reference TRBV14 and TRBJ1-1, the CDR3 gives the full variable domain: EAGVTQFPSHSVIEKGQTVTLRCDPISGHDNLYWYRRVMGKEIKFLLHFVKESKQDESGMPNNRFLAERTGGTYSTLKVQPAELEDSGVYFCASSHSGGTEAFFGQGTRLTVV.

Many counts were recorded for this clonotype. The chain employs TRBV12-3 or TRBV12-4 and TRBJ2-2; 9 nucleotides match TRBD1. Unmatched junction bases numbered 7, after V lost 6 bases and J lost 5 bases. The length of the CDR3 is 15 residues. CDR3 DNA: TGTGCCAGCAGACCTGGACAGGGGAGGACCGGGGAGCTGTTTTTT. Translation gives CASRPGQGRTGELFF.

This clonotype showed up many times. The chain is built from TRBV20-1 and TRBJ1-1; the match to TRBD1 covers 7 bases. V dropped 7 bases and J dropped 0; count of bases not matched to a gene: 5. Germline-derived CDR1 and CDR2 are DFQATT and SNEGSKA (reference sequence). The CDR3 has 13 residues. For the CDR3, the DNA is TGCAGTGTTTCGACAGGGTTGAACACTGAAGCTTTCTTT. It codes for CSVSTGLNTEAFF.

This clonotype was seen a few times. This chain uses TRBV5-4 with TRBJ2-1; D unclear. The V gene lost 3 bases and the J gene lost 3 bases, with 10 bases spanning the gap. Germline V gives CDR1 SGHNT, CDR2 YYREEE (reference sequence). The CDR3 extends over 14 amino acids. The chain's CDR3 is CASSWDRNYNEQFF. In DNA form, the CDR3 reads TGTGCCAGCAGCTGGGATAGAAACTACAATGAGCAGTTCTTC.

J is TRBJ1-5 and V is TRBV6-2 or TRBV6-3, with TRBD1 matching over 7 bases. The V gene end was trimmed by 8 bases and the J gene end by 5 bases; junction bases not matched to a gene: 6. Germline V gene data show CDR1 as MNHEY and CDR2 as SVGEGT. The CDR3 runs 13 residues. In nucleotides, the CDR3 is TGTGCCAGCCACAGGGGCCCGGATCAGCCCCAGCATTTT. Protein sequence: CASHRGPDQPQHF.

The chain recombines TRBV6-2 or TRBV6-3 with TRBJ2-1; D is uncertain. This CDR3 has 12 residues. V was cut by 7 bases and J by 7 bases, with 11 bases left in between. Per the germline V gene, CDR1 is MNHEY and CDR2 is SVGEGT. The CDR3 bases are TGTGCCAGCAAGCTTCAGTCGAATGAGCAGTTCTTC. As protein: CASKLQSNEQFF.

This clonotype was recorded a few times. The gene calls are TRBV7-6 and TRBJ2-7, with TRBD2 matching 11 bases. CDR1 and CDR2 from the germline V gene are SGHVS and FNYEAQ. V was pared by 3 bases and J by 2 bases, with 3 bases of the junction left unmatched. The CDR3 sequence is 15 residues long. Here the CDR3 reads CASSLYSGRAYEQYF. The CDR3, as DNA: TGTGCCAGCAGCTTGTATAGCGGGAGGGCCTACGAGCAGTACTTC.